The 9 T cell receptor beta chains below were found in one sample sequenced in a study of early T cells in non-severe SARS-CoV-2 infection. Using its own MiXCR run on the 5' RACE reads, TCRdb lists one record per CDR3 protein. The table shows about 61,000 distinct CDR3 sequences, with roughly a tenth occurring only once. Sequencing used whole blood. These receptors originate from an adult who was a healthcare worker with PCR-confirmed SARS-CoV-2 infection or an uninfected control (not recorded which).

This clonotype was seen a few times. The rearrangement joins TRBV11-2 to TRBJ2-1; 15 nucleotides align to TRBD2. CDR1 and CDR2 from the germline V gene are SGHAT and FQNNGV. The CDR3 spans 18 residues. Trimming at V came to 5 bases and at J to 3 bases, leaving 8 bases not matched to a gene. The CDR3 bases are TGTGCCAGCAGCGCGGGACTAGCGGGGGGCCCTCGCTACAATGAGCAGTTCTTC. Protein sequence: CASSAGLAGGPRYNEQFF.

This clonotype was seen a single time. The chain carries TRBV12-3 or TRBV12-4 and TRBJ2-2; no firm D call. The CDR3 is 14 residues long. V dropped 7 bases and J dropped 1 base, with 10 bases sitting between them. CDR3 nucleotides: TGTGCCAGCACCCCCAGACTGAACACCGGGGAGCTGTTTTTT. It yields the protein CASTPRLNTGELFF.

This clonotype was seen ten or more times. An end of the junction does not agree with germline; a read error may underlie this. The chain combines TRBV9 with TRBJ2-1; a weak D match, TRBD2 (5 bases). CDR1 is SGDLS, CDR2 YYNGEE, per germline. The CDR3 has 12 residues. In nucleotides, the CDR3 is TGTGCCAGCAGCAAGGACTGGACCACCCCGAAGTTC. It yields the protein CASSKDWTTPKF. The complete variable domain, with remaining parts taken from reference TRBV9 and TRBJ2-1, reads DSGVTQTPKHLITATGQRVTLRCSPRSGDLSVYWYQQSLDQGLQFLIQYYNGEERAKGNILERFSAQQFPDLHSELNLSSLELGDSALYFCASSKDWTTPKFGPGTRLTVL.

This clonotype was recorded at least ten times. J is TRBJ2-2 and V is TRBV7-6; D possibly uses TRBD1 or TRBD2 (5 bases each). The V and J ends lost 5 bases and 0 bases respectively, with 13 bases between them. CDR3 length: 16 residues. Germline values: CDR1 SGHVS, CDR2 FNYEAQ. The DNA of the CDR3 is TGTGCCAGCAGCCGGTCTTTGGGGGCGAACACCGGGGAGCTGTTTTTT. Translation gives CASSRSLGANTGELFF.

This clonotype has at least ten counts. The CDR3 nucleotides are TGTGCCAGCAGCGTAGGCGAACAGGCAGGGACAGGCCTTAATGAGCAGTTCTTC. Translating gives CASSVGEQAGTGLNEQFF. The gene calls are TRBV9 and TRBJ2-1; 8 positions match TRBD1. The ends lost 0 bases at V and 7 bases at J; junction bases unmatched: 15. Germline CDR1 reads SGDLS; CDR2 reads YYNGEE. This CDR3 region has 18 residues.

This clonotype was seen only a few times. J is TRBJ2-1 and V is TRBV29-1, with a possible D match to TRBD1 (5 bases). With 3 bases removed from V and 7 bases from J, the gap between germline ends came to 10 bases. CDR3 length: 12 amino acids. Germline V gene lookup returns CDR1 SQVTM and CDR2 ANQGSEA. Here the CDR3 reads CSVDPGMNEQFF. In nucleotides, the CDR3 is TGCAGCGTTGACCCAGGGATGAATGAGCAGTTCTTC.

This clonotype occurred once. DNA of the CDR3: TGTGCCAGCTCACCCACCCCCCGACAGGGAATTACATCCGGAAACACCATATATTTT. This gives the protein CASSPTPRQGITSGNTIYF. The chain recombines TRBV18 with TRBJ1-3, with TRBD1 matching over 7 bases. From germline, CDR1 is KGHSH and CDR2 LQKENI. With V trimmed by 3 bases and J by 4 bases, 18 bases remained unmatched. This CDR3 region has 19 residues.

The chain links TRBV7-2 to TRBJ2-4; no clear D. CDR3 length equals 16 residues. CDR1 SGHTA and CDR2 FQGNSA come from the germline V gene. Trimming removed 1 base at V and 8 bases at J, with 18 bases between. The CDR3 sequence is CASSLDRNWAGDIQYF. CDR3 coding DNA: TGTGCCAGCAGCTTAGATCGGAACTGGGCTGGGGACATTCAGTACTTC.

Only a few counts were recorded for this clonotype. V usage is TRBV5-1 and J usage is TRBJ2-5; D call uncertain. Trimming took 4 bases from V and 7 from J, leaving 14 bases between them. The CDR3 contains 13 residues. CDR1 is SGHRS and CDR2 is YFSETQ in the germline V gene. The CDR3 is CASSPPPPGTQYF. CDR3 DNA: TGCGCCAGCAGCCCACCCCCCCCCGGGACCCAGTACTTC.